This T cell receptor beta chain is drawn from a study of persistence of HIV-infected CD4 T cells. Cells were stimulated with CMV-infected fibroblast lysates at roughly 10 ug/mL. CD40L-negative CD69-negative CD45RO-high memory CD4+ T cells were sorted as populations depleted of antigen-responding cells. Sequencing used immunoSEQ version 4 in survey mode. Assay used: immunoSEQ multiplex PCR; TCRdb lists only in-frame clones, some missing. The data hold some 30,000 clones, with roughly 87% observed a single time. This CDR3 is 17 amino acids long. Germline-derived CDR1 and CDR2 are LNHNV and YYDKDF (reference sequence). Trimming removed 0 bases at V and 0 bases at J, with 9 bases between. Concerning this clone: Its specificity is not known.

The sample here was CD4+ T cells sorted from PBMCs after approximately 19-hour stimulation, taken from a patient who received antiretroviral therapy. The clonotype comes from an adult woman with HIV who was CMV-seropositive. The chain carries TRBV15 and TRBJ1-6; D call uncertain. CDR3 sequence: CATSRDPGSSYNSPLHF. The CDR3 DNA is TGTGCCACCAGCAGAGACCCCGGGAGCTCCTATAATTCACCCCTCCACTTT.